A single sample gave rise to the 21 T cell receptor beta chains below, sequenced in a study of cytomegalovirus exposure and HLA in healthy donors. With 60 Vbeta and 13 Jbeta primers, the PCR was carried out. Assay used: immunoSEQ multiplex PCR; TCRdb lists only in-frame clones, some missing. In the table there are about 140,000 clones, 82% of which are singletons. Sequencing was performed on PBMCs. The receptors shown here come from a woman between 50 and 59 years old in good health and CMV-seropositive.

The chain uses TRBV7-2 and TRBJ2-7, with 7 bases that match TRBD2. Germline V lookup: CDR1 SGHTA, CDR2 FQGNSA. J lost 6 bases, V lost 3 bases, and 8 bases had no gene match. The CDR3 totals 14 residues. The CDR3 DNA reads as TGTGCCAGCAGCTTGAGTAGCGGGCCATCCGAGCAGTACTTC. Protein sequence: CASSLSSGPSEQYF.

As regards this clone: One junction end does not reproduce the germline sequence, and a read error may be involved. The chain recombines TRBV30 with TRBJ2-6; 8 bases map to TRBD1. The V gene's germline CDR1 is GTSNPN and CDR2 SVGIG (reference sequence). The CDR3 length is 17 residues. CDR3 loop: CAWRSGGAHSGANGLTF. The DNA for the CDR3 is TGTGCCTGGAGATCAGGGGGCGCCCACTCTGGGGCCAACGGCCTGACTTTC. Full variable domain (outside the CDR3, taken from reference TRBV30 and TRBJ2-6): SQTIHQWPATLVQPVGSPLSLECTVEGTSNPNLYWYRQAAGRGLQLLFYSVGIGQISSEVPQNLSASRPQDRQFILSSKKLLLSDSGFYLCAWRSGGAHSGANGLTFGAGSRLTVL.

This chain joins TRBV6-1 and TRBJ2-5; no clear D. V was trimmed by 4 bases and J by 2 bases, leaving 5 bases between them. The CDR3 runs to 12 residues. CDR1 MNHNS and CDR2 SASEGT come from the germline V gene. CDR3 amino acids: CASSAQQETQYF. The DNA of the CDR3 is TGTGCCAGCAGTGCACAGCAAGAGACCCAGTACTTC.

The CDR3 bases are TGTGCCAGCAGCCCTAGGGCAGGACGGGGTGCAACTGAAGCTTTCTTT. The encoded protein is CASSPRAGRGATEAFF. The chain couples TRBV5-6 to TRBJ1-1; D unresolved. Germline CDR1 SGHDT, CDR2 YYEEEE. The length of the CDR3 is 16 residues. Trimming stripped 4 bases from V and 5 bases from J, with 21 bases between.

The chain is built from TRBV4-1 and TRBJ2-6; 8 bases agree with TRBD1. CDR3 length equals 18 residues. Germline V gene sequence: CDR1 MGHRA, CDR2 YSYEKL. The trim removed 1 base at V and 4 bases at J, leaving 9 bases unmatched. The CDR3 is CASSQGRQGARGANVLTF. CDR3 bases: TGCGCCAGCAGCCAAGGTCGGCAGGGGGCGAGAGGGGCCAACGTCCTGACTTTC.

This clone was detected only once. The gene calls are TRBV7-8 and TRBJ2-5, with 16 bases lining up with TRBD2. Germline trimming cut 5 bases from V and 4 bases from J; bases unmatched to any gene: 10. The germline V gene has CDR1 SGHVS and CDR2 FQNEAQ. The CDR3 length is 18 residues. The CDR3 sequence: CASSPGTSGGATGETQYF. In DNA form, the CDR3 reads TGTGCCAGCAGCCCTGGGACTAGCGGGGGGGCGACTGGAGAGACCCAGTACTTC.

The gene calls are TRBV7-9 and TRBJ1-1; D is unresolved. Trimming took off 5 bases at V and 6 bases at J, with 13 bases between the two ends. Looked up from germline, CDR1 is SEHNR and CDR2 is FQNEAQ (reference sequence). The CDR3 is 13 amino acids. CDR3 in DNA: TGTGCCAGCAGCGGAGACTTCAACGCTGAAGCTTTCTTT. This gives the protein CASSGDFNAEAFF. Full variable domain (remainder filled in from reference TRBV7-9 and TRBJ1-1): DTGVSQNPRHKITKRGQNVTFRCDPISEHNRLYWYRQTLGQGPEFLTYFQNEAQLEKSRLLSDRFSAERPKGSFSTLEIQRTEQGDSAMYLCASSGDFNAEAFFGQGTRLTVV.

This clone occurred once. V gene TRBV5-8 combines with J gene TRBJ1-6; D may be TRBD1 (6 bases). V lost 0 bases, J lost 9 bases, and 19 bases lay in between. CDR3 length: 17 residues. Germline loops: CDR1 SGHTS, CDR2 YDEGEE. The CDR3 reads CASSLALQGTIGSPLHF. CDR3 DNA sequence: TGTGCCAGCAGCTTGGCTTTACAGGGAACTATAGGTTCACCCCTCCACTTT.

The rearrangement uses TRBV18 and TRBJ1-2; 7 bases are shared with TRBD1. Trimming at V came to 3 bases and at J to 7 bases, leaving 2 bases not matched to a gene. This CDR3 is 12 amino acids long. The germline V gene has CDR1 KGHSH and CDR2 LQKENI. For the CDR3, the DNA is TGTGCCAGCTCACCGACAGGGTTTGGCTACACCTTC. Its protein is CASSPTGFGYTF.

The rearrangement links TRBV15 to TRBJ1-6; no firm D call. The CDR3 loop spans 15 amino acids. The germline V gene encodes CDR1 LNHNV and CDR2 YYDKDF (reference sequence). Trimming took off 0 bases at V and 5 bases at J, with 8 bases between the two ends. CDR3 in amino acids: CATSRDIQDNSPLHF. The CDR3 bases are TGTGCCACCAGCAGAGATATCCAGGATAATTCACCCCTCCACTTT.

This rearrangement joins TRBV27 to TRBJ2-1; 11 nucleotides match TRBD2. CDR1 is MNHEY and CDR2 is SMNVEV in the germline V gene (reference sequence). V shed 2 bases and J 10 bases; nucleotides not matched to a gene: 7. The length of the CDR3 is 15 residues. The CDR3 region has the DNA TGTGCCAGCAGTTTAGAACTAGCGGGAGTCGGGGAGCAGTTCTTC. It translates to CASSLELAGVGEQFF.

The chain's CDR3 is CASSAGPMSSYEQYF. CDR3 nucleotides: TGTGCCAGCAGCGCGGGACCAATGAGCTCCTACGAGCAGTACTTC. The chain couples TRBV7-9 to TRBJ2-7; TRBD2 is a possible D gene (6 bases). Germline V CDR1 and CDR2: SEHNR, FQNEAQ (reference sequence). The CDR3 contains 15 residues. The germline V and J ends were trimmed by 5 bases and 0 bases, with 14 bases remaining between them.

The chain uses TRBV5-4 and TRBJ2-5; the D gene is possibly TRBD2 (6 bases). In germline, CDR1 is SGHNT, CDR2 YYREEE (reference sequence). This CDR3 region has 14 residues. V was cut by 3 bases and J by 5 bases, with 14 bases left in between. The DNA of the CDR3 is TGTGCCAGCAGCTCATGGAGGGCGACCGAGACCCAGTACTTC. Encoded protein: CASSSWRATETQYF.

V is TRBV4-1 and J is TRBJ2-5; 10 bases fit TRBD2. The CDR3 runs to 16 residues. Germline V gene sequence: CDR1 MGHRA, CDR2 YSYEKL. J lost 5 bases, V lost 2 bases, and 8 bases had no gene match. The CDR3 DNA reads TGCGCCAGCAGCCAAAGGCCAGCGGGGGGGTTGGAGACCCAGTACTTC. This gives the protein CASSQRPAGGLETQYF.

CDR3 protein: CASSESRASGRAKFF. The DNA for the CDR3 is TGCGCCAGCAGTGAGTCGCGGGCTAGCGGGAGGGCAAAGTTCTTC. The chain recombines TRBV10-2 with TRBJ2-1; 12 bases match TRBD2. V lost 0 bases and J lost 14; bases outside the gene matches: 8. From germline, CDR1 is WSHSY and CDR2 SAAADI. This CDR3 is built from 15 residues.

V is TRBV11-2 and J is TRBJ1-1, with D possibly TRBD1 on 6 matching bases. Between the trimmed V and J ends, which lost 4 bases and 2 bases, there was a span of 17 bases. Looked up from germline, CDR1 is SGHAT and CDR2 is FQNNGV. There are 16 residues in the CDR3. The CDR3 bases are TGTGCCAGCAGCTCCGGACAGCCTTTTGGTAACACTGAAGCTTTCTTT. Its protein is CASSSGQPFGNTEAFF.

This clone was seen just once. V usage is TRBV28 and J usage is TRBJ1-1; 7 bases are a match to TRBD1. The ends lost 5 bases at V and 8 bases at J; junction bases unmatched: 2. CDR1 MDHEN and CDR2 SYDVKM come from the germline V gene. This CDR3 comprises 11 residues. The CDR3 bases are TGTGCCAGCAGTCCAGGGGGGGAAGCTTTCTTT. This encodes CASSPGGEAFF.

This clone came up once. The chain joins TRBV6-5 to TRBJ1-2; TRBD1 might be the D (5 bases). CDR1 and CDR2 (germline): MNHEY, SVGAGI. Deletions cut 6 bases from V and 4 bases from J, with 15 bases between. CDR3 length: 14 amino acids. The CDR3 DNA is TGTGCCAGCAGCGCGGGAGGGGCCGCCTATGGCTACACCTTC. It encodes CASSAGGAAYGYTF.

The chain joins TRBV11-1 to TRBJ1-1; 7 bases are a match to TRBD1. This CDR3 contains 16 residues. The junction had 16 bases not matched to a gene; V was cut back by 5 bases and J by 7 bases. Per the germline V gene, CDR1 is SGHAT and CDR2 is FQDESV (reference sequence). CDR3 sequence reads: CASSRHPGTAGVEAFF. The DNA of the CDR3 is TGTGCCAGCAGCCGCCACCCTGGGACAGCGGGCGTTGAAGCTTTCTTT.

A remark on this clone: Other DNA sequences in this specimen translate into the identical CDR3. The chain joins TRBV4-1 to TRBJ1-2; D is unresolved. Germline assignment: CDR1 MGHRA and CDR2 YSYEKL. Trimming removed 0 bases from V and 2 bases from J, with 10 bases in between. The CDR3 has 15 amino acids. The CDR3 loop reads CASSQDGSGNYGYTF. The CDR3 DNA follows: TGCGCCAGCAGCCAAGATGGCTCGGGGAACTATGGCTACACCTTC.

The gene calls are TRBV6-5 and TRBJ1-5, with 9 bases matching TRBD1. Germline values: CDR1 MNHEY, CDR2 SVGAGI. The CDR3 runs 15 residues. J was trimmed by 7 bases and V by 6 bases; bases with no gene match: 10. CDR3 residues: CASSKGTGSNQPQHF. DNA for the CDR3: TGTGCCAGCAGCAAGGGGACAGGGTCGAACCAGCCCCAGCATTTT.